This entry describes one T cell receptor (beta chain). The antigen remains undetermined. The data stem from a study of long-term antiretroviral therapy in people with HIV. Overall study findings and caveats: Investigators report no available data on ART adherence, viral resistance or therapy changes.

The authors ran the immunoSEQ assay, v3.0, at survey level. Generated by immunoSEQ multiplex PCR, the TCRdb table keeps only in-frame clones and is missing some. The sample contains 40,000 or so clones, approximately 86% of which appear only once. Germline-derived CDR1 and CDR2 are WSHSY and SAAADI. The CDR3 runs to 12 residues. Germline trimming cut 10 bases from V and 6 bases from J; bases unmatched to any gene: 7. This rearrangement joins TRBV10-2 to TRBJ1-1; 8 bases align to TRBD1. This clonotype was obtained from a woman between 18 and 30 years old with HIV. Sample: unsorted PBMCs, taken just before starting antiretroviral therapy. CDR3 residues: CATSDRVPEAFF. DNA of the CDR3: TGCGCCACCTCGGACAGGGTCCCTGAAGCTTTCTTT.